The clone carrying this TCR beta chain came up once. Every patient had mismatch repair deficiency by PCR or immunohistochemistry. The CDR3 contains 15 residues. Germline V gene sequence: CDR1 SGHNT, CDR2 YENEEA. The ends were cut back, 5 bases at V and 7 bases at J, with 18 bases in the middle. These data belong to a study of PD-1 blockade in mismatch repair-deficient tumors. The overall study: Patients had about 13 mismatch repair-deficient cancer types and were previously treated and progressing.

Libraries were prepared by immunoSEQ multiplex PCR; TCRdb keeps only in-frame clonotypes and omits some of them. The repertoire holds about 40,000 clones, with about 85% as singletons. Sequencing used peripheral blood, obtained around 75 weeks after starting pembrolizumab. J is TRBJ2-1 and V is TRBV11-3; D remains unclear. This sequence was found in an adult with mismatch repair-deficient cancer. CDR3 protein: CASSRPLPGLNEQFF. CDR3 DNA sequence: TGTGCCAGCAGCCGACCCCTACCGGGCCTGAATGAGCAGTTCTTC.